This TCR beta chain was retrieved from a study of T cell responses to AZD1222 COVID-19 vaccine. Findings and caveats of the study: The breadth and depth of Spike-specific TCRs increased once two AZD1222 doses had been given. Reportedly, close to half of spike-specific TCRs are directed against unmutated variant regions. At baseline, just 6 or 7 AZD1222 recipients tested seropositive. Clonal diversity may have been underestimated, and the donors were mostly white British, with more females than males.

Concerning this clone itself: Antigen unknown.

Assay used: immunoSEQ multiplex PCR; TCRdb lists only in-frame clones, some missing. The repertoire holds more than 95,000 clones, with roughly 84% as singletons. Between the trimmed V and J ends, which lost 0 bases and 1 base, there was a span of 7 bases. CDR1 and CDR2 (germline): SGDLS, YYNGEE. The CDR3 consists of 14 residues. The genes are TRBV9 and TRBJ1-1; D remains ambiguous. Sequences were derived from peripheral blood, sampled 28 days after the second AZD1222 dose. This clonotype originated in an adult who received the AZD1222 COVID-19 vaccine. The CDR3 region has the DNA TGTGCCAGCAGCGTAGCAGGAAAGAACACTGAAGCTTTCTTT. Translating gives CASSVAGKNTEAFF.